Below, 31 T cell receptor beta chains from the same sample are listed, as sequenced in a study of T cells in Graves' hyperthyroidism and ophthalmopathy (dated by TCRdb to 2018 to 2020). Library construction relied on multiplex PCR. The listed sequencing device is Illumina HiSeq 2000. The TCR beta CDR3 regions were amplified from the RNA transcripts. The first round of RT-PCR for the TCR CDR3 was performed with the HTBI primer set and the Qiagen OneStep RT-PCR kit. TCRdb redid the processing of the public reads, applying fastp at Q25 and MiXCR, and retained in-frame beta chains. Rows with one shared CDR3 protein collapse into an entry with the most common genes and DNA. This sample gives about 540,000 distinct CDR3 sequences in total; around 42% of them show up just once. The top ten clones comprise approximately 7.5% of the sample. The specimen was peripheral blood or thyroid tissue (not recorded which). The receptors derive from a woman between 18 and 29 years old with Graves' hyperthyroidism.

The chain employs TRBV2 and TRBJ2-7, with 9 bases aligning to TRBD2. Germline trimming cut 3 bases from V and 3 bases from J; bases unmatched to any gene: 6. Per germline, CDR1 SNHLY and CDR2 FYNNEI. The CDR3 covers 15 residues. CDR3 DNA sequence: TGTGCCAGCAGTGAGGATAGCGGGAGCGACTACGAGCAGTACTTC. Translation: CASSEDSGSDYEQYF.

The gene calls are TRBV2 and TRBJ2-3; TRBD2 matches at 10 bases. This CDR3 has 16 amino acids. The germline gives CDR1 SNHLY, CDR2 FYNNEI. J lost 1 base, V lost 2 bases, and 3 bases had no gene match. CDR3 sequence reads: CASSEWLAGGTDTQYF. In DNA, the CDR3 is TGTGCCAGCAGTGAATGGCTAGCGGGAGGCACAGATACGCAGTATTTT. The full variable domain, in which reference TRBV2 and TRBJ2-3 provide the parts outside the CDR3, is EPEVTQTPSHQVTQMGQEVILRCVPISNHLYFYWYRQILGQKVEFLVSFYNNEISEKSEIFDDQFSVERPDGSNFTLKIRSTKLEDSAMYFCASSEWLAGGTDTQYFGPGTRLTVL.

The rearrangement uses TRBV29-1 and TRBJ2-7; no firm D call. Germline V CDR1 and CDR2: SQVTM, ANQGSEA. The CDR3 is 13 residues long. Trimming left V 8 bases short and J 0 bases short, with 14 bases between. CDR3 nucleotide sequence: TGCAGCCAAGACGTGGGAAGCTCCTACGAGCAGTACTTC. This encodes CSQDVGSSYEQYF.

This clonotype was observed many times. J is TRBJ2-2 and V is TRBV2; 9 nucleotides align to TRBD1. The V gene end was trimmed by 7 bases and the J gene end by 6 bases; junction bases not matched to a gene: 6. Germline CDR1 is SNHLY and CDR2 is FYNNEI. The CDR3 covers 14 residues. DNA for the CDR3: TGTGCCAGCACTTGGGACAGGGTGGCCGGGGAGCTGTTTTTT. It codes for CASTWDRVAGELFF.

In its sample, this clonotype was seen many times. The chain carries TRBV29-1 and TRBJ2-2; a weak D match, TRBD2 (5 bases). Trimming shortened V by 4 bases and J by 5 bases, and 20 bases separated the two germline ends. The germline V gene has CDR1 SQVTM and CDR2 ANQGSEA. The CDR3 is 16 amino acids. The DNA for the CDR3 is TGCAGCGTTGGCAACCAGGACTTTCCGAGGACCGGGGAGCTGTTTTTT. Amino acids: CSVGNQDFPRTGELFF.

This clonotype was found many times. The chain combines TRBV20-1 with TRBJ1-1; D is unclear. V gave up 3 bases and J gave up 2 bases, with 13 bases separating them. Germline V gene data show CDR1 as DFQATT and CDR2 as SNEGSKA (reference sequence). This CDR3 is built from 14 residues. CDR3 coding DNA: TGCAGTGCTAGGTCCCACCAGGTAAACACTGAAGCTTTCTTT. Translation gives CSARSHQVNTEAFF.

A word on this clonotype: Here the CDR3 omits its conserved ending phenylalanine or tryptophan, so a read error is the likely source. It is unclear where the CDR3 begins or ends on the DNA, so no DNA is shown, and the CDR3 is as TCRdb lists it. This chain connects TRBV24-1 to TRBJ2-5; TRBD1, the table's D call, was not compared with the DNA. Germline lookup yields CDR1 KGHDR and CDR2 SFDVKD. The CDR3 totals 10 residues, both ends included. The CDR3 here is CAAAPGTGYY.

J is TRBJ2-3 and V is TRBV20-1; TRBD2 matches at 11 bases. V was clipped by 0 bases and J by 5 bases; unmatched bases: 4. Looked up from germline, CDR1 is DFQATT and CDR2 is SNEGSKA (reference sequence). The CDR3 spans 15 residues. CDR3: CSARDSGRAGDTQYF. The CDR3 DNA follows: TGCAGTGCTAGAGATAGCGGGAGGGCGGGAGATACGCAGTATTTT.

This chain uses TRBV15 with TRBJ2-6; 9 bases align to TRBD2. CDR1 is LNHNV and CDR2 is YYDKDF in the germline V gene (reference sequence). The CDR3 is 17 residues long. The V and J ends lost 3 bases and 3 bases, in that order; junction bases with no gene match: 6. The CDR3 protein is CATSSRRGGDGANVLTF. The CDR3 DNA reads as TGTGCCACCAGCAGCCGGCGGGGGGGCGATGGGGCCAACGTCCTGACTTTC. Complete variable domain (other parts from reference TRBV15 and TRBJ2-6): DAMVIQNPRYQVTQFGKPVTLSCSQTLNHNVMYWYQQKSSQAPKLLFHYYDKDFNNEADTPDNFQSRRPNTSFCFLDIRSPGLGDTAMYLCATSSRRGGDGANVLTFGAGSRLTVL.

CDR3 sequence reads: CASGSSGRAGELFF. The DNA of the CDR3 is TGTGCCAGCGGAAGTAGCGGGAGGGCCGGGGAGCTGTTTTTT. The chain joins TRBV7-3 to TRBJ2-2, with TRBD2 matching 11 bases. This CDR3 is 14 amino acids long. V dropped 8 bases and J dropped 6; count of bases not matched to a gene: 5. Germline V CDR1 and CDR2: SGHTA, FQGTGA. Using reference TRBV7-3 and TRBJ2-2 for the parts outside the CDR3, the full variable domain is GAGVSQTPSNKVTEKGKYVELRCDPISGHTALYWYRQSLGQGPEFLIYFQGTGAADDSGLPNDRFFAVRPEGSVSTLKIQRTERGDSAVYLCASGSSGRAGELFFGEGSRLTVL.

This clonotype was found many times. This chain joins TRBV12-5 and TRBJ2-7, with 10 positions matching TRBD2. Germline V gives CDR1 LGHNT, CDR2 FRNRAP. The V gene end was trimmed by 2 bases and the J gene end by 1 base; junction bases not matched to a gene: 8. There are 17 residues in the CDR3. CDR3 sequence reads: CASGLTTSGIRSYEQYF. CDR3 sequence (DNA): TGTGCTAGTGGTTTGACAACTAGCGGGATAAGGTCCTACGAGCAGTACTTC.

The V call is TRBV29-1, the J call TRBJ2-7; D is uncertain. The CDR3 has 11 residues. The germline V and J ends were trimmed by 6 bases and 7 bases, with 13 bases remaining between them. CDR1 is SQVTM and CDR2 is ANQGSEA in the germline V gene. The CDR3 region has the DNA TGCAGCGTAGGGCAGGAAGGTGAGCAGTACTTC. As protein: CSVGQEGEQYF.

This clonotype appeared many times. The chain has TRBV6-2 or TRBV6-3 and TRBJ2-7; D may be TRBD1 (5 bases). Trimming stripped 0 bases from V and 2 bases from J, with 11 bases between. The germline CDR1 and CDR2 sequences are MNHEY and SVGEGT. CDR3 length: 15 amino acids. Here the CDR3 reads CASSYSTALPYEQYF. The CDR3 DNA follows: TGTGCCAGCAGTTACTCGACAGCCCTTCCCTACGAGCAGTACTTC.

This clonotype was detected ten times or more. V and J are TRBV20-1 and TRBJ1-4; D not resolved. The CDR3 length is 16 residues. CDR1 is DFQATT and CDR2 is SNEGSKA in the germline V gene (reference sequence). The V end was cut by 2 bases, the J end by 4 bases, with 17 bases between. The CDR3 protein is CSARHPWIYYNEKLFF. CDR3 nucleotide sequence: TGCAGTGCTAGACACCCCTGGATATACTATAATGAAAAACTGTTTTTT.

Many counts were recorded for this clonotype. The rearrangement joins TRBV7-2 to TRBJ1-2; unclear D gene. V lost 1 base, J lost 7 bases, and 16 bases lay in between. The CDR3 is 15 residues long. Germline V CDR1 and CDR2: SGHTA, FQGNSA. The CDR3 coding sequence is TGTGCCAGCAGCTTAGGGAGAGGGAACGGAGGTGGCTACACCTTC. As protein: CASSLGRGNGGGYTF.

This clonotype appeared many times. The chain couples TRBV12-3 or TRBV12-4 to TRBJ1-2, with 7 bases fitting TRBD1. The CDR3 is 12 amino acids. Losses at the gene ends were 7 bases for V and 4 bases for J; bases not matched to a gene: 3. DNA of the CDR3: TGTGCCAGCACCCGGGACAGCTATGGCTACACCTTC. It translates to CASTRDSYGYTF.

This chain uses TRBV24-1 with TRBJ2-5, with 13 bases matching TRBD2. The germline V gene encodes CDR1 KGHDR and CDR2 SFDVKD. J lost 5 bases, V lost 3 bases, and 11 bases had no gene match. The CDR3 spans 18 residues. The CDR3 nucleotides are TGTGCCACCAGTGATCCCGGGACTAGCGGGATTGGAGGGGAGACCCAGTACTTC. It translates to CATSDPGTSGIGGETQYF.

The V and J genes are TRBV27 and TRBJ1-1, with D unclear. The CDR3 extends over 12 amino acids. Looked up from germline, CDR1 is MNHEY and CDR2 is SMNVEV (reference sequence). Trimming removed 5 bases at V and 0 bases at J, with 4 bases between. The CDR3 DNA sequence: TGTGCCAGCAGTGCGGTGAACACTGAAGCTTTCTTT. Translated: CASSAVNTEAFF.

The rearrangement links TRBV5-6 to TRBJ2-2, with 13 nucleotides matching TRBD2. V lost 4 bases and J lost 8; bases outside the gene matches: 8. Germline V gene lookup returns CDR1 SGHDT and CDR2 YYEEEE. This CDR3 comprises 16 residues. The CDR3 DNA is TGTGCCAGCAGCCCCCGGACTAGCGGGAGTAAGGGGGAGCTGTTTTTT. This encodes CASSPRTSGSKGELFF.

The J gene is TRBJ2-4, the V gene TRBV24-1; 10 bases map to TRBD1. With 9 bases clipped from V and 5 bases from J, the junction kept 9 bases outside the gene matches. The CDR3 is 15 amino acids. CDR1 KGHDR and CDR2 SFDVKD come from the germline V gene. CDR3 sequence reads: CATGSTGGGENIQYF. As DNA, the CDR3 is TGTGCCACCGGATCGACAGGGGGCGGCGAAAACATTCAGTACTTC.

J is TRBJ1-2 and V is TRBV7-9; D remains unclear. Germline values: CDR1 SEHNR, CDR2 FQNEAQ (reference sequence). This CDR3 spans 11 amino acids. The germline V and J ends were trimmed by 5 bases and 12 bases, with 13 bases remaining between them. The CDR3 DNA is TGTGCCAGCAGCCAGAGTAAGGAGGACACCTTC. It specifies CASSQSKEDTF. The full variable domain, its missing parts supplied by reference TRBV7-9 and TRBJ1-2, is DTGVSQNPRHKITKRGQNVTFRCDPISEHNRLYWYRQTLGQGPEFLTYFQNEAQLEKSRLLSDRFSAERPKGSFSTLEIQRTEQGDSAMYLCASSQSKEDTFGSGTRLTVV.

This clonotype was recorded once. CDR3 in DNA: TGTGCCAGCAGCCCTCCTCTGACTTTC. This gives the protein CASSPPLTF. This chain links TRBV7-9 with TRBJ2-6; D not resolved. The V gene lost 5 bases and the J gene lost 16 bases, with 6 bases spanning the gap. This CDR3 has 9 residues. Germline values: CDR1 SEHNR, CDR2 FQNEAQ (reference sequence).

In this sample, this clonotype turned up a few times. The V and J genes are TRBV6-5 and TRBJ1-4; D remains unclear. CDR1 is MNHEY and CDR2 is SVGAGI in the germline V gene. The germline V and J ends were trimmed by 3 bases and 5 bases, with 7 bases remaining between them. This CDR3 is 13 amino acids long. This chain's CDR3 is CASSYFENEKLFF. The CDR3 coding sequence is TGTGCCAGCAGTTATTTTGAAAATGAAAAACTGTTTTTT.

This chain connects TRBV7-8 to TRBJ1-1, with TRBD1 identical over 9 bases. V shed 6 bases and J 11 bases; nucleotides not matched to a gene: 19. Germline assignment: CDR1 SGHVS and CDR2 FQNEAQ. This CDR3 spans 16 amino acids. The CDR3 DNA sequence: TGTGCCAGCAGTCGGGCCGGGACAGGGTTAACTTTAGAGGCTTTCTTT. The encoded protein is CASSRAGTGLTLEAFF. Variable domain in full (rest from reference TRBV7-8 and TRBJ1-1): GAGVSQSPRYKVAKRGQDVALRCDPISGHVSLFWYQQALGQGPEFLTYFQNEAQLDKSGLPSDRFFAERPEGSVSTLKIQRTQQEDSAVYLCASSRAGTGLTLEAFFGQGTRLTVV.

This chain connects TRBV2 to TRBJ2-2; D is undetermined. The CDR3 runs to 16 residues. In germline, CDR1 is SNHLY, CDR2 FYNNEI. V lost 3 bases, J lost 3 bases, and 14 bases lay in between. The CDR3 spells CASSDSRTTDTGELFF. DNA of the CDR3: TGTGCCAGCAGTGATTCACGAACGACGGACACCGGGGAGCTGTTTTTT.

This clonotype has a count of ten or more. The genes are TRBV12-3 or TRBV12-4 and TRBJ1-2; 9 positions match TRBD1. The CDR3 length is 13 residues. The ends lost 6 bases at V and 6 bases at J; junction bases unmatched: 5. The CDR3 DNA reads as TGTGCCAGCAGATGGACAGGGGTGGATGGCTACACCTTC. Its protein product is CASRWTGVDGYTF.

The table lists this clonotype with many counts. The gene calls are TRBV7-8 and TRBJ1-2; TRBD1 aligns across 7 bases. V lost 5 bases, J lost 1 base, and 7 bases stayed unmatched. This CDR3 is built from 15 residues. CDR1 and CDR2 from the germline V gene are SGHVS and FQNEAQ. Here the CDR3 DNA reads TGTGCCAGCAGCCCCCGGGACAGCCTTAACTATGGCTACACCTTC. Translation: CASSPRDSLNYGYTF.

This chain connects TRBV2 to TRBJ1-6; D gene unclear. Trimming took 7 bases from V and 7 from J, leaving 11 bases between them. The CDR3 consists of 13 residues. From germline, CDR1 is SNHLY and CDR2 FYNNEI. The CDR3 nucleotides are TGTGCCAGCATGGGGTCTAGCAATTCACCCCTCCACTTT. It yields the protein CASMGSSNSPLHF.

This clonotype came up a few times. DNA for the CDR3: TGTGCCACCAGCAGACGAATAGCGGGAGGACCCTACAATGAGCAGTACTTC. Its protein is CATSRRIAGGPYNEQYF. This chain uses TRBV15 with TRBJ2-7; 10 positions agree with TRBD2. The CDR3 runs to 17 residues. Trimming at V came to 2 bases and at J to 7 bases, leaving 14 bases not matched to a gene. Germline CDR1 and CDR2: LNHNV and YYDKDF (reference sequence).

The gene calls are TRBV10-3 and TRBJ1-4, with 11 bases identical to TRBD1. With 11 bases clipped from V and 7 bases from J, the junction kept 18 bases outside the gene matches. CDR3 size: 17 residues. Per the germline V gene, CDR1 is ENHRY and CDR2 is SYGVKD. The CDR3, as DNA: TGTGCCTCAAGGACAGAGAACACCGGGACAGGGGGTGAAAAACTGTTTTTT. Protein product: CASRTENTGTGGEKLFF.

The V and J genes are TRBV5-5 and TRBJ1-3, with a tentative D call TRBD1 (6 bases). CDR1 is SGHKS, CDR2 YYEKEE, per germline (reference sequence). Between the trimmed V and J ends, which lost 4 bases and 8 bases, there was a span of 22 bases. There are 16 residues in the CDR3. The CDR3 bases are TGTGCCAGCAGCGCCCTTTCGGGGGCGCATGGCTACACCATATATTTT. Protein sequence: CASSALSGAHGYTIYF.